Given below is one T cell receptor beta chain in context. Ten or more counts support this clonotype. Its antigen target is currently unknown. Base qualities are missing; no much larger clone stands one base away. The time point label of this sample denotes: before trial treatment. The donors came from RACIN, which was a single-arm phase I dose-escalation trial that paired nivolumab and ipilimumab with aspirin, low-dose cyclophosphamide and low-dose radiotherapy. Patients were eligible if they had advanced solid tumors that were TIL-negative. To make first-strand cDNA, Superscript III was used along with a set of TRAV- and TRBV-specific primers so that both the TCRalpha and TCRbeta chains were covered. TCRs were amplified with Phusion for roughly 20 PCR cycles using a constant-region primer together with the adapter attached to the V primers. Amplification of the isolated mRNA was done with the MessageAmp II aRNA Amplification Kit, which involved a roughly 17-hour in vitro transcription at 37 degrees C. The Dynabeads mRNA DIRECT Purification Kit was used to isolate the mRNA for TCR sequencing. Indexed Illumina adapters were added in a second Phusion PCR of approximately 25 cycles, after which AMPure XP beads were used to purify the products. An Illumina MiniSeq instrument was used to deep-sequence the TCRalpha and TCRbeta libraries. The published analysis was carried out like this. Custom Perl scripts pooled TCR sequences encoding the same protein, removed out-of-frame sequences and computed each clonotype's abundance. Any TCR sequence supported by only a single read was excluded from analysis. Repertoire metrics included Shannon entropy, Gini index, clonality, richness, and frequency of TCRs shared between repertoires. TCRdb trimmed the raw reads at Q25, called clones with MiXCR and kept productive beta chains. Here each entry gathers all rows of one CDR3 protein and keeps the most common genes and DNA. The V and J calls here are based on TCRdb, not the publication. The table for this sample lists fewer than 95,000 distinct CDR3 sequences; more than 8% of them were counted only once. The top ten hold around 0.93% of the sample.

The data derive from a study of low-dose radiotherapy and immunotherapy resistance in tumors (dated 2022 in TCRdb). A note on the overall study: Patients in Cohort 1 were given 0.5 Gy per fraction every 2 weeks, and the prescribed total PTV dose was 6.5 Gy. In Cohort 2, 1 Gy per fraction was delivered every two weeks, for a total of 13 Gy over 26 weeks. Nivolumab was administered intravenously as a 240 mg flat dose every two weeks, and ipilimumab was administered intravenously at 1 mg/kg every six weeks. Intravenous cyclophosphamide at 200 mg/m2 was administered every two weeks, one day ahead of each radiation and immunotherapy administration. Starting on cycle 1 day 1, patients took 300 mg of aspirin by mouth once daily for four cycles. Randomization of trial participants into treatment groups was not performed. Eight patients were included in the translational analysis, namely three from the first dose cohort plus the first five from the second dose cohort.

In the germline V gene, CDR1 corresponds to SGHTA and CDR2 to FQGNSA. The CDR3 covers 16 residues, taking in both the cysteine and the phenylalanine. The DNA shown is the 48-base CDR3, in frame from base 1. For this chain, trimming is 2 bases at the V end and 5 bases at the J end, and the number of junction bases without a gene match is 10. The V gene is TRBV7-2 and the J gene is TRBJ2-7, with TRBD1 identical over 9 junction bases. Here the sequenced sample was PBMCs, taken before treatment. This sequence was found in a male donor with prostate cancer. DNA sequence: TGTGCCAGCAGCTTATCGGGACAGGGTCGCGGGAACGAGCAGTACTTC. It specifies CASSLSGQGRGNEQYF.